This TCR beta chain was found in a study of CD8+ T cells in alopecia areata. General study points: TCRs were shared less clearly across patients than in mice, possibly for HLA-related reasons.

Sequencing templates came from extracted RNA that was reverse transcribed into cDNA. Using immunoSEQ multiplex PCR, the repertoire was profiled, and TCRdb retains in-frame clones only, with some absent. The sample yields about 19,000 clones, approximately 60% seen once. Of note for this clone: What it binds is unknown.

The V gene lost 2 bases and the J gene lost 0 bases, with 10 bases spanning the gap. Germline V gene lookup returns CDR1 SGHVS and CDR2 FNYEAQ. The CDR3 length is 16 residues. CD4+ lymphocytes from four or five patients underwent sorting into CD25+CD127- populations. Peripheral blood and lesional scalp punch biopsies were taken from alopecia areata patients. This TCR came from a human donor with alopecia areata. The V call is TRBV7-6, the J call TRBJ2-2, with unresolved D. Sequencing input: CD4+ Tregs sorted from blood. DNA for the CDR3: TGTGCCAGCAGCTTAATAAGAGGCCCGAACACCGGGGAGCTGTTTTTT. This sequence encodes CASSLIRGPNTGELFF.